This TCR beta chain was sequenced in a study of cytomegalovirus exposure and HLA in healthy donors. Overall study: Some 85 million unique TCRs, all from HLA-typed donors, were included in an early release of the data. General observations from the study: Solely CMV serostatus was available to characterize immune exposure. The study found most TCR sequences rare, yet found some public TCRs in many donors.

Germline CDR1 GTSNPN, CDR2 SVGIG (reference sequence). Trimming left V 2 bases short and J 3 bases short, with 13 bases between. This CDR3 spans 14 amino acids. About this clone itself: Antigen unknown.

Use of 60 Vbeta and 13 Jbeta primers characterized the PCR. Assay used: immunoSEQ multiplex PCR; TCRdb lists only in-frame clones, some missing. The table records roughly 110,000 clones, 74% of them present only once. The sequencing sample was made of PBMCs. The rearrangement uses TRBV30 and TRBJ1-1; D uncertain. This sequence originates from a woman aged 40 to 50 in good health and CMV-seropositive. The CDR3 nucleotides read TGTGCCTGGAGTTACGGGGTTCAGCACACTGAAGCTTTCTTT. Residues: CAWSYGVQHTEAFF.